The sequence of this T cell receptor beta chain was determined in a study of tumor and adjacent non-tumor tissue in lung cancer. The study's findings and limits: Normal lung showed higher cumulative top 100 clone frequency than tumor. Higher tumor TCR diversity was associated with shorter survival.

The library came from three nested PCR rounds adapted from ARM-PCR protocols. TCRdb analysed the multiplex PCR reads with MiXCR anew, one entry per CDR3 protein. This sample yields more than 95,000 distinct CDR3 sequences, of which around three fifths are seen a single time; around 13% belongs to the top ten. This sample's RNA came from whole unsorted tissue. Newly diagnosed lung cancer patients had thoracic surgery in China, August–late 2014, without prior chemotherapy. This clonotype showed up just once. Its antigen is not identified. This sequence originates from a man aged 25 to 40 with non-small cell lung cancer. The specimen sequenced was lung tumor tissue.

DNA of the CDR3: TGCAACGCTGAGACATGGGACAGTATCAATGAGCAGTTCTTC. It is translated as CNAETWDSINEQFF. The chain recombines TRBV29-1 with TRBJ2-1; 7 bases align to TRBD1. Germline CDR1 SQVTM, CDR2 ANQGSEA. The CDR3 length is 14 residues.